Following are 2 T cell receptor beta chains from one sample sequenced in a study of blood T cell repertoires in COVID-19. Profiling relied on immunoSEQ multiplex PCR, and the TCRdb table lists in-frame clones only, not all of them. The sample consists of roughly 330,000 clones, roughly 86% of them appearing once. The sample was peripheral blood. Receptor source: a woman aged 45-65 years with acute or convalescent COVID-19.

This rearrangement joins TRBV11-2 to TRBJ2-5; 12 positions match TRBD2. Trimming took 4 bases from V and 5 from J; bases not matched to a gene: 8. Germline-derived CDR1 and CDR2 are SGHAT and FQNNGV. This CDR3 spans 16 amino acids. CDR3 residues: CASSSNVLAGGETQYF. The CDR3 DNA reads TGTGCCAGCAGCTCAAATGTGCTAGCGGGGGGGGAGACCCAGTACTTC.

CDR3: CASSVWDTPYEQYF. The CDR3 DNA is TGTGCCAGCAGCGTCTGGGACACTCCCTACGAGCAGTACTTC. The chain links TRBV9 to TRBJ2-7; D is possibly TRBD1 (6 bases). Looked up from germline, CDR1 is SGDLS and CDR2 is YYNGEE. The CDR3 is 14 residues long. Trimming took 2 bases from V and 2 from J, leaving 11 bases between them.